These T cell receptor beta chains were read from a single sample in a study of lymphopenia after photon versus proton radiotherapy. TCRdb keeps only in-frame clones here, not all; method: immunoSEQ multiplex PCR. The sample carries about 16,000 clones, approximately 86% recorded once. Here the sequenced sample was peripheral blood, taken from a patient treated with proton-based radiotherapy. All receptors come from a woman aged 55-70 years with cholangiocarcinoma. Some clones in this sample may be carry-over from other donors' samples. Each CDR3 is given with its conserved first and last residue. Fields, in order: clone size, V gene, D gene, J gene, CDR3 protein, CDR3 DNA. D genes are given only for firm matches. The size entry is marked missing in some rows and otherwise reads once, few, many or a size class.

>NA|TRBV2|TRBD2|TRBJ2-1
CASQGLAGGEQFF
TGTGCCAGCCAGGGACTAGCGGGGGGTGAGCAGTTCTTC
>once|TRBV29-1|TRBD1|TRBJ2-7
CSVGGQVYEQYF
TGCAGCGTGGGGGGACAGGTCTACGAGCAGTACTTC
>NA|TRBV25-1|NA|TRBJ1-2
CASSQTGLYGYTF
TGTGCCAGCAGCCAAACAGGGCTCTATGGCTACACCTTC
>NA|TRBV11-2|NA|TRBJ1-1
CASSLARGTNTEAFF
TGTGCCAGCAGCTTAGCAAGGGGGACGAACACTGAAGCTTTCTTT
>NA|TRBV7-8|TRBD2|TRBJ2-5
CASRGLAGGETQYF
TGTGCCAGCAGGGGACTAGCGGGAGGGGAGACCCAGTACTTC
>NA|TRBV5-4|TRBD1|TRBJ2-7
CASSLKVTGEAYEQYF
TGTGCCAGCAGCTTGAAGGTGACAGGGGAGGCCTACGAGCAGTACTTC
>NA|TRBV2|TRBD2|TRBJ2-7
CASSETSGRFSQYF
TGTGCCAGCAGTGAAACTAGCGGGAGGTTCTCGCAGTACTTC
>NA|TRBV6-6|NA|TRBJ2-7
CASSAYQGAEQYF
TGTGCCAGCAGCGCCTACCAGGGAGCCGAGCAGTACTTC
>NA|TRBV6-5|NA|TRBJ1-3
CASSYGNTIYF
TGTGCCAGCAGTTATGGAAACACCATATATTTT
>once|TRBV6-6|TRBD2|TRBJ2-5
CASRPGGETQYF
TGTGCCAGCAGACCGGGGGGAGAGACCCAGTACTTC
>NA|TRBV11-2|NA|TRBJ2-7
CASSLGGWGATSYEQYF
TGTGCCAGCAGCTTAGGTGGTTGGGGGGCCACCTCCTACGAGCAGTACTTC
>NA|TRBV27|NA|TRBJ2-7
CASSPRDPSYEQYF
TGTGCCAGCAGCCCGCGTGACCCCTCCTACGAGCAGTACTTC
>NA|TRBV19|NA|TRBJ1-3
CASNFNSGNTIYF
TGTGCCAGTAATTTTAACTCTGGAAACACCATATATTTT
>NA|TRBV29-1|NA|TRBJ1-2
CSVQGSGGGYGYTF
TGCAGCGTTCAGGGGAGCGGAGGGGGCTATGGCTACACCTTC
>NA|TRBV6-6|TRBD1|TRBJ2-5
CASSYPAGTGVETQYF
TGTGCCAGCAGTTACCCAGCCGGGACAGGGGTGGAGACCCAGTACTTC
>NA|TRBV6-1|NA|TRBJ2-5
CASSPGSAQYF
TGTGCCAGCAGCCCCGGTTCGGCCCAGTACTTC
>NA|TRBV4-3|NA|TRBJ2-1
CASSQDLMEGLLNEQFF
TGCGCCAGCAGCCAAGATCTAATGGAGGGCCTCCTCAATGAGCAGTTCTTC
>NA|TRBV5-1|NA|TRBJ2-1
CASSQKSNEQFF
TGCGCCAGCAGCCAGAAGAGCAATGAGCAGTTCTTC
>NA|TRBV7-9|NA|TRBJ2-7
CASSLGFNYEQYF
TGTGCCAGCAGCTTAGGTTTCAACTACGAGCAGTACTTC
>NA|TRBV19|NA|TRBJ2-3
CASSMGQGRATDTQYF
TGTGCCAGTAGTATGGGCCAGGGCCGGGCCACAGATACGCAGTATTTT
>NA|TRBV19|TRBD2|TRBJ2-5
CASSMGGETQYF
TGTGCCAGTAGTATGGGAGGGGAGACCCAGTACTTC
>NA|TRBV2|NA|TRBJ2-7
CASSVDTAYEQYF
TGTGCCAGCAGTGTTGACACAGCCTACGAGCAGTACTTC
>NA|TRBV10-3|NA|TRBJ2-1
CAISELGDMTYNEQFF
TGTGCCATCAGTGAGTTGGGGGATATGACATACAATGAGCAGTTCTTC
>NA|TRBV18|NA|TRBJ1-2
CASSADSGYTF
TGTGCCAGCTCAGCGGACAGTGGCTACACCTTC
>medium-sized|TRBV7-9|TRBD2|TRBJ2-1
CASSFIGTRDEQFF
TGTGCCAGCAGCTTCATCGGGACTAGGGATGAGCAGTTCTTC
>NA|TRBV9|NA|TRBJ1-1
CASSVDGGLNTEAFF
TGTGCCAGCAGCGTAGATGGGGGATTGAACACTGAAGCTTTCTTT
>few|TRBV5-1|TRBD1|TRBJ1-1
CASSVDPGQGDAFF
TGCGCCAGCAGCGTAGATCCGGGACAGGGCGATGCTTTCTTT
>NA|TRBV7-2|NA|TRBJ2-1
CASSLVSQGPQFF
TGTGCCAGCAGCTTAGTATCGCAGGGACCGCAGTTCTTC
>NA|TRBV5-4|NA|TRBJ2-5
CASSLEVEETQYF
TGTGCCAGCAGCTTGGAAGTAGAAGAGACCCAGTACTTC
>once|TRBV7-2|TRBD2|TRBJ2-3
CASSLGLAGTDTQYF
TGTGCCAGCAGCCTAGGACTAGCGGGAACAGATACGCAGTATTTT
>NA|TRBV10-2|TRBD1|TRBJ1-5
CASSAFAGGGQPQHF
TGCGCCAGCAGTGCGTTCGCAGGGGGCGGTCAGCCCCAGCATTTT
>NA|TRBV5-4|NA|TRBJ2-5
CASSLLGETQYF
TGTGCCAGCAGCCTTCTAGGGGAGACCCAGTACTTC
>NA|TRBV5-6|NA|TRBJ1-1
CASSREGVEAFF
TGTGCCAGCAGCCGGGAGGGGGTTGAAGCTTTCTTT
>NA|TRBV4-2|NA|TRBJ2-5
CASSQDNSRERETQYF
TGTGCCAGCAGCCAAGATAATTCGAGGGAAAGAGAGACCCAGTACTTC
>NA|TRBV5-5|NA|TRBJ2-6
CASSLVETGASGANVLTF
TGTGCCAGCAGCTTGGTTGAGACAGGAGCCTCTGGGGCCAACGTCCTGACTTTC
>NA|TRBV18|TRBD2|TRBJ2-7
CASSPGRSGGPNYEQYF
TGTGCCAGCTCACCAGGAAGATCGGGAGGGCCTAATTACGAGCAGTACTTC
>NA|TRBV6-5|NA|TRBJ2-7
CASSYSAGGGSYEQYF
TGTGCCAGCAGTTACTCGGCAGGGGGGGGTTCCTACGAGCAGTACTTC
>NA|TRBV7-9|NA|TRBJ1-3
CASSSDGGSGNTIYF
TGTGCCAGCAGTTCCGATGGGGGATCCGGAAACACCATATATTTT
>NA|TRBV5-1|TRBD1|TRBJ2-2
CASSSQGDLTGELFF
TGCGCCAGCAGCTCACAGGGGGATTTGACCGGGGAGCTGTTTTTT
>NA|TRBV11-3|TRBD2|TRBJ2-3
CASSLILAGPTDTQYF
TGTGCCAGCAGCTTAATCCTAGCGGGGCCCACAGATACGCAGTATTTT
>NA|TRBV20-1|NA|TRBJ2-5
CSAAAETQYF
TGCAGTGCTGCAGCGGAGACCCAGTACTTC
>NA|TRBV13|TRBD1|TRBJ1-2
CASSSGGFRGPGYGYTF
TGTGCCAGCAGCTCCGGGGGTTTCAGGGGGCCGGGCTATGGCTACACCTTC
>few|TRBV5-1|NA|TRBJ1-6
CASSLAGRNSPLHF
TGCGCCAGCAGCTTGGCGGGCCGTAATTCACCCCTCCACTTT
>once|TRBV5-1|NA|TRBJ2-3
CASSLTTGVVGTDTQYF
TGCGCCAGCAGCTTGACCACCGGGGTCGTCGGCACAGATACGCAGTATTTT
>NA|TRBV7-2|TRBD2|TRBJ2-1
CASSPPGLAGGSGEQFF
TGTGCCAGCAGCCCTCCGGGACTAGCTGGGGGATCGGGAGAGCAGTTCTTC
>NA|TRBV11-3|TRBD1|TRBJ2-7
CASSPGTGTPTSYEQYF
TGTGCCAGCAGCCCCGGGACAGGGACTCCGACCTCCTACGAGCAGTACTTC
>NA|TRBV7-8|NA|TRBJ2-1
CASSYHREQFF
TGTGCCAGCAGCTACCACCGGGAGCAGTTCTTC
>once|TRBV9|NA|TRBJ2-2
CASSVGGSGTGELFF
TGTGCCAGCAGCGTAGGGGGGAGTGGCACCGGGGAGCTGTTTTTT
>NA|TRBV18|NA|TRBJ2-7
CASSPLAEVSNEQYF
TGTGCCAGCTCACCATTGGCCGAAGTATCGAACGAGCAGTACTTC
>once|TRBV5-1|NA|TRBJ2-1
CASSLVPGTNNEQFF
TGCGCCAGCAGCTTGGTTCCCGGGACGAACAATGAGCAGTTCTTC
>NA|TRBV5-1|TRBD1|TRBJ2-7
CASSQLTGGSYEQYF
TGCGCCAGCAGCCAATTGACAGGGGGCTCATACGAGCAGTACTTC
>once|TRBV7-9|NA|TRBJ2-7
CASSLGQSSYEQYF
TGTGCCAGCAGCTTGGGCCAGAGCTCCTACGAGCAGTACTTC
>NA|TRBV9|TRBD1|TRBJ2-5
CASSAGETGLPETQYF
TGTGCCAGCAGCGCCGGTGAGACAGGGTTACCAGAGACCCAGTACTTC